This TCR beta chain comes out of a study of T cell changes during pregnancy in multiple sclerosis. This table comes from immunoSEQ multiplex PCR, and its TCRdb copy is limited to in-frame clones, with some not included. The table shows about 81,000 clones, with roughly 95% occurring only once. V lost 5 bases, J lost 0 bases, and 10 bases stayed unmatched. Germline CDR1 reads SGHAT; CDR2 reads FQDESV (reference sequence). The CDR3 is 17 amino acids. The sequencing here drew on peripheral blood, taken in the third trimester of pregnancy. The chain recombines TRBV11-1 with TRBJ2-3; 8 positions agree with TRBD2. This receptor was taken from a female donor in good health, enrolled as a control in a pregnancy study. The CDR3: CASSKIVASGSTDTQYF. The CDR3 bases are TGTGCCAGCAGCAAGATTGTGGCTAGCGGGAGCACAGATACGCAGTATTTT.